The next 3 T cell receptor beta chains were all read from a single sample in a study of molecular identifiers for immune sequencing clone quantification. MiXCR, run by TCRdb on the PCR reads, gives a single entry per CDR3 protein. The data show a few hundred thousand distinct CDR3 sequences, under 30% seen once. Sequenced: naive CD8+ T cells from blood, with Jurkat cell RNA spiked in. Subset: FACS-sorted CD8+CD4-CCR7+CD45RA+ naive T cells. The receptor set was obtained from a human donor in good health. Some libraries in this study had Jurkat cell RNA spiked in.

This clonotype has a count of ten or more. The chain uses TRBV7-9 and TRBJ1-5, with D unresolved. The V and J ends lost 5 bases and 0 bases respectively, with 8 bases between them. The CDR3 runs 14 residues. Per germline, CDR1 SEHNR and CDR2 FQNEAQ (reference sequence). CDR3 residues: CASSQGHSNQPQHF. The CDR3 DNA sequence: TGTGCCAGCAGCCAAGGCCATAGCAATCAGCCCCAGCATTTT.

J is TRBJ2-7 and V is TRBV9; D tentatively reads TRBD1 or TRBD2 (5 bases each). CDR3 length equals 15 residues. CDR1 SGDLS and CDR2 YYNGEE come from the germline V gene. V lost 3 bases and J 2 bases, leaving 15 bases between the germline ends. CDR3 amino acids: CASSEGRGRTYEQYF. In DNA, the CDR3 is TGTGCCAGCAGCGAGGGGCGAGGGCGGACCTACGAGCAGTACTTC.

This chain links TRBV6-2 or TRBV6-3 with TRBJ2-2; 9 bases match TRBD1. V lost 2 bases, J lost 3 bases, and 7 bases stayed unmatched. In germline, CDR1 is MNHEY, CDR2 SVGEGT. This CDR3 has 17 amino acids. The CDR3 DNA reads as TGTGCCAGCAGTTACAAGGGGACAGGGCCCTACACCGGGGAGCTGTTTTTT. Amino acids: CASSYKGTGPYTGELFF.